This TCR beta chain was captured in a study of cytomegalovirus exposure and HLA in healthy donors. PCR involved 60 Vbeta and 13 Jbeta primers. TCRdb's table, derived via immunoSEQ multiplex PCR, lists solely in-frame clones and lacks some. This table holds 20,000 to 25,000 clones. The V end was cut by 8 bases, the J end by 9 bases, with 16 bases between. This CDR3 has 12 amino acids. Looked up from germline, CDR1 is MNHNS and CDR2 is SASEGT. Sample: PBMCs. This sequence joins TRBV6-1 and TRBJ1-1; tentative D call: TRBD1 (6 bases). This TCR came from a male donor in good health and CMV-seropositive. DNA for the CDR3: TGTGCCAGCCGATTGGACAGCCAAAAAGCTTTCTTT. The encoded protein is CASRLDSQKAFF.